Shown below are 2 T cell receptor beta chains from a single sample sequenced in a study of T cells of healthy individuals. TCRdb recomputed calls from the 5' RACE reads with MiXCR, one row per CDR3 protein. Altogether 60,000 to 70,000 distinct CDR3 sequences are present, 15% to 20% being singletons, with the ten largest covering 4% to 5%. The source of these receptors is a human donor in good health.

In the case of this clonotype: A much larger clone lies one base from this, so it may be a read error. The rearrangement uses TRBV18 and TRBJ1-1; possibly TRBD1 for D (5 bases). Deletions cut 3 bases from V and 11 bases from J, with 16 bases between. Germline loops: CDR1 KGHSH, CDR2 LQKENI. This CDR3 has 13 amino acids. The CDR3 nucleotides read TGTGCCAGCTCACCCGTGACAGTCGGCGAGGCTTTCTTT. Translation gives CASSPVTVGEAFF.

The chain employs TRBV27 and TRBJ2-1, with 13 bases aligning to TRBD2. This CDR3 has 18 residues. Germline lookup yields CDR1 MNHEY and CDR2 SMNVEV (reference sequence). V trimming: 8 bases; J trimming: 9 bases; junction bases outside the gene matches: 19. In nucleotides, the CDR3 is TGTGCCAGCCGATCAACCTTCCGAGGACTAGCGGGAGTCGGTGAGCAGTTCTTC. Protein sequence: CASRSTFRGLAGVGEQFF.